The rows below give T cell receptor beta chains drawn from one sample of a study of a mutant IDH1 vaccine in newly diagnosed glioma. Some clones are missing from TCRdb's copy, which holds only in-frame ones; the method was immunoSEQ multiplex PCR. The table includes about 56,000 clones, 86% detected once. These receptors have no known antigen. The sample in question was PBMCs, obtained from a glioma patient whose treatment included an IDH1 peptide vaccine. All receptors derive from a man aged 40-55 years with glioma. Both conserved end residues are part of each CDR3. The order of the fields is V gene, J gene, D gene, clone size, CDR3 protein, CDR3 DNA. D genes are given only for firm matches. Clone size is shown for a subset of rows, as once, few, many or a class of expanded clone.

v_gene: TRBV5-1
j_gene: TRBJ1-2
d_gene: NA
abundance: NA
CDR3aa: CASSLTGSNYGYTF
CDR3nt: TGCGCCAGCAGCTTGACGGGGTCAAACTATGGCTACACCTTC

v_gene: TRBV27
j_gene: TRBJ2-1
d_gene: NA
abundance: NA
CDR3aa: CASSFGIEQFF
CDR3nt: TGTGCCAGCAGTTTTGGGATCGAGCAGTTCTTC

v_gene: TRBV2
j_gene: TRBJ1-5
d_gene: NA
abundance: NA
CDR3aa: CASSITSGVINQPQHF
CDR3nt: TGTGCCAGCAGTATAACCTCCGGGGTGATCAATCAGCCCCAGCATTTT

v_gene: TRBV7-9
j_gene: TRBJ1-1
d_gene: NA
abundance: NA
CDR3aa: CASSFGGLMNTEAFF
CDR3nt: TGTGCCAGCAGCTTCGGGGGACTCATGAACACTGAAGCTTTCTTT

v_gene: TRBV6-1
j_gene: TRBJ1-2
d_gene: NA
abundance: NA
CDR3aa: CASRGTGNYGYTF
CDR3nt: TGTGCCAGCAGGGGAACAGGGAACTATGGCTACACCTTC

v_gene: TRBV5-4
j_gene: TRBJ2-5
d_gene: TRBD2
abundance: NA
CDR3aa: CASSPGTSGTQETQYF
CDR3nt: TGTGCCAGCAGCCCCGGGACTAGCGGGACACAAGAGACCCAGTACTTC

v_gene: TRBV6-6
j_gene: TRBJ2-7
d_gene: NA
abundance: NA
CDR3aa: CASRVPGISYEQYF
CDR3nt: TGTGCCAGCAGAGTCCCAGGGATTTCCTACGAGCAGTACTTC

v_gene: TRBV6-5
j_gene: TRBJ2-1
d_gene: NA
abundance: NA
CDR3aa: CASRGNRDLMFF
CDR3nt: TGTGCCAGCAGAGGTAACCGGGACTTGATGTTCTTC

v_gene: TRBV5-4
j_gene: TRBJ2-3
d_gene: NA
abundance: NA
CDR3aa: CASGERPTDTQYF
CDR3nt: TGTGCCAGCGGTGAGAGGCCAACAGATACGCAGTATTTT

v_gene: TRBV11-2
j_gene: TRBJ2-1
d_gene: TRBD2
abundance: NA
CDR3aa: CASSLRLAGGEQFF
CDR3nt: TGTGCCAGCAGCCTCCGACTAGCGGGGGGCGAGCAGTTCTTC

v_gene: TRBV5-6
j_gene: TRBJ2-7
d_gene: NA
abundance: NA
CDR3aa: CASSSDGAYEQYF
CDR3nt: TGTGCCAGCAGTTCCGACGGTGCCTACGAGCAGTACTTC

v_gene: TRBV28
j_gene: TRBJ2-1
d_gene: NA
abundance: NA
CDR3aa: CASSFFGNEQFF
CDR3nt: TGTGCCAGCAGTTTTTTTGGCAATGAGCAGTTCTTC

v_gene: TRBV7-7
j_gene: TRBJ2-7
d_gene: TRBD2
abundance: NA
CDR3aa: CASSRGIGEGYEQYF
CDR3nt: TGTGCTAGCAGCCGTGGTATCGGGGAGGGGTACGAGCAGTACTTC

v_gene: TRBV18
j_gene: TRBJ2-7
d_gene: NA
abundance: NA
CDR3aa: CASSQDGSSYEQYF
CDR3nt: TGTGCCAGCTCACAAGACGGAAGCTCCTACGAGCAGTACTTC

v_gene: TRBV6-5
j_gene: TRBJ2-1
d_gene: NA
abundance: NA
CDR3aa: CALVICYNEQFF
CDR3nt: TGTGCTTTGGTTATTTGCTACAATGAGCAGTTCTTC

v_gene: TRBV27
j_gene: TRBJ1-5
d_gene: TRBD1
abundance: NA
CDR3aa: CASSKRDRDNNQPQHF
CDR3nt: TGTGCCAGCAGTAAACGGGACAGGGATAACAATCAGCCCCAGCATTTT

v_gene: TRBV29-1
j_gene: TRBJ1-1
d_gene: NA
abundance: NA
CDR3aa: CSAQGTEAFF
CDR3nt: TGCAGCGCCCAGGGTACTGAAGCTTTCTTT

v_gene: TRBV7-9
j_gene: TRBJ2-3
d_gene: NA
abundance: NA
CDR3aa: CASTAQGTDTQYF
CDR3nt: TGTGCCAGCACAGCTCAAGGGACAGATACGCAGTATTTT

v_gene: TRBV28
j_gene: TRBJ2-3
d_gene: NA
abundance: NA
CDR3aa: CASSSAQRGGTDTQYF
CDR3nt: TGTGCCAGCAGTTCCGCACAACGGGGTGGCACAGATACGCAGTATTTT

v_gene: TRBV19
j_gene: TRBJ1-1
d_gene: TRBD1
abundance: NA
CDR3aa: CASRDRGRGTEAFF
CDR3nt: TGTGCCAGTAGGGACAGGGGGCGAGGGACTGAAGCTTTCTTT

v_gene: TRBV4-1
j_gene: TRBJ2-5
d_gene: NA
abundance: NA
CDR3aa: CASSQATGSQETQYF
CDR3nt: TGCGCCAGCAGCCAAGCAACAGGGTCCCAAGAGACCCAGTACTTC

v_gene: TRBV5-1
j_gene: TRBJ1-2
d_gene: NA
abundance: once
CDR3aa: CASSSNHNRALGYTF
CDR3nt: TGCGCCAGCAGCTCCAACCATAACAGGGCACTGGGCTACACCTTC

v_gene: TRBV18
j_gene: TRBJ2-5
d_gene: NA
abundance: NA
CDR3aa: CASSLRRQSSETQYF
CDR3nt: TGTGCCAGCTCACTTCGTAGACAGTCCTCGGAGACCCAGTACTTC

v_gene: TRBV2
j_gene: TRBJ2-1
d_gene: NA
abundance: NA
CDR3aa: CASSEALATGRGPYNEQFF
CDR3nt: TGTGCCAGCAGTGAAGCCCTAGCGACAGGGCGGGGGCCCTACAATGAGCAGTTCTTC

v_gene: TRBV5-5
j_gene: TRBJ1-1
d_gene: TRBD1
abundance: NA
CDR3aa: CASSSPGQVNTEAFF
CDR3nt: TGTGCCAGCAGCTCCCCGGGACAGGTGAACACTGAAGCTTTCTTT

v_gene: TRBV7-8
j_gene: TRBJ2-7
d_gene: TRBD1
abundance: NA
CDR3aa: CASSLPPGQDYEQYF
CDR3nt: TGTGCCAGCAGCCTGCCCCCGGGACAGGACTACGAGCAGTACTTC

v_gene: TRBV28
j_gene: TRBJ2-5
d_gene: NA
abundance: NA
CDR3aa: CASTTFGTQYF
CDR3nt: TGTGCCAGCACTACCTTTGGGACCCAGTACTTC

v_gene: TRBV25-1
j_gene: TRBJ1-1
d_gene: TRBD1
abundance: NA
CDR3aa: CASSGQGRGVGAFF
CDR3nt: TGTGCCAGCAGTGGACAGGGACGGGGGGTCGGAGCTTTCTTT

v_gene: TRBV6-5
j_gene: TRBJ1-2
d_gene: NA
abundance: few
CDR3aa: CASSQTGFYGYTF
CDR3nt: TGTGCCAGCAGCCAGACAGGATTCTATGGCTACACCTTC

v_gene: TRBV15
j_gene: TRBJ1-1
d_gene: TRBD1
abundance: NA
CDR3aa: CATSRGRQGLYTEAFF
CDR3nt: TGTGCCACCAGCAGGGGGAGACAGGGGTTGTACACTGAAGCTTTCTTT

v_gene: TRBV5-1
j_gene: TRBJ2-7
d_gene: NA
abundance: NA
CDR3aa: CASSSRGAAYEQYF
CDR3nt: TGCGCCAGCAGCTCCAGGGGGGCGGCGTACGAGCAGTACTTC

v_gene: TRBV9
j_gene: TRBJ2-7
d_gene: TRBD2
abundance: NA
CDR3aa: CASSVSSGGYEQYF
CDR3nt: TGTGCCAGCAGCGTATCTAGCGGTGGCTACGAGCAGTACTTC

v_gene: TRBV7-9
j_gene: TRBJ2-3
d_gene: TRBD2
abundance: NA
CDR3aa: CASTSSGTGDTQYF
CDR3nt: TGTGCCAGCACCTCTAGCGGGACCGGGGATACGCAGTATTTT

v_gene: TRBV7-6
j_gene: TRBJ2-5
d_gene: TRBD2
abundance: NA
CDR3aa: CASSTSGGIETQYF
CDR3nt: TGTGCCAGCAGCACCTCGGGAGGGATAGAGACCCAGTACTTC

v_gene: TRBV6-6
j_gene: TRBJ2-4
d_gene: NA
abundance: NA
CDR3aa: CASSPDVAKNIQYF
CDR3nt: TGTGCCAGCAGTCCCGACGTAGCCAAAAACATTCAGTACTTC

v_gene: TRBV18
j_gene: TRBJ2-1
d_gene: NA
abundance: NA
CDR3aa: CASSIEREQFF
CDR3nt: TGTGCCAGCTCCATAGAGAGGGAGCAGTTCTTC

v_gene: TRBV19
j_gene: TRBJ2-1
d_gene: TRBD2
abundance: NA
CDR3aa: CASRDVGTRTNEQFF
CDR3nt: TGTGCCAGTAGGGACGTTGGGACTAGGACGAATGAGCAGTTCTTC

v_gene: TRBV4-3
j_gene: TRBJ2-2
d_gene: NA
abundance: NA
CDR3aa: CASSQETLGRLTGELFF
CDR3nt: TGCGCCAGCAGCCAAGAAACCCTTGGCAGGTTGACCGGGGAGCTGTTTTTT

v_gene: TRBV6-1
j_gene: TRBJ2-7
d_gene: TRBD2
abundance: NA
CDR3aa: CASSEGLAGAYEQYF
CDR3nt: TGTGCCAGCAGTGAAGGGCTAGCGGGGGCCTACGAGCAGTACTTC

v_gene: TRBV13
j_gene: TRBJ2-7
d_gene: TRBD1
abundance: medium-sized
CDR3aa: CASSRTGTGTYEQYF
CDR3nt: TGTGCCAGCAGCCGGACCGGGACAGGGACCTACGAGCAGTACTTC

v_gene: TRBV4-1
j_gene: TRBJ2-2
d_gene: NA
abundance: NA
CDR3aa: CASSHYTGELFF
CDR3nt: TGCGCCAGCAGTCACTACACCGGGGAGCTGTTTTTT

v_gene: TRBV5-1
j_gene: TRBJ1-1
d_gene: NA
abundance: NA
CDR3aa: CASSFGWDTEAFF
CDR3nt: TGCGCCAGCAGCTTTGGGTGGGACACTGAAGCTTTCTTT

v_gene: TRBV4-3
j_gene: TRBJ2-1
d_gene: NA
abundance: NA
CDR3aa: CASSQEGRPPGYDEQFF
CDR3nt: TGCGCCAGCAGCCAAGAGGGCCGCCCCCCCGGGTACGATGAGCAGTTCTTC

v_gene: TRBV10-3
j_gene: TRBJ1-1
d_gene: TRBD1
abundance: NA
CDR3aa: CAISRTGTEAFF
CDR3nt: TGTGCCATCAGCCGGACAGGGACTGAAGCTTTCTTT

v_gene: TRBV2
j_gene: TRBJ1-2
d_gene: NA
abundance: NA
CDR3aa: CASSGSELYGYTF
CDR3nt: TGTGCCAGCAGTGGCAGTGAACTCTATGGCTACACCTTC

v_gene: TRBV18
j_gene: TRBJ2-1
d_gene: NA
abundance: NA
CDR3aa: CASSPQPGTNEQFF
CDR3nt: TGTGCCAGCTCACCACAACCGGGGACTAATGAGCAGTTCTTC